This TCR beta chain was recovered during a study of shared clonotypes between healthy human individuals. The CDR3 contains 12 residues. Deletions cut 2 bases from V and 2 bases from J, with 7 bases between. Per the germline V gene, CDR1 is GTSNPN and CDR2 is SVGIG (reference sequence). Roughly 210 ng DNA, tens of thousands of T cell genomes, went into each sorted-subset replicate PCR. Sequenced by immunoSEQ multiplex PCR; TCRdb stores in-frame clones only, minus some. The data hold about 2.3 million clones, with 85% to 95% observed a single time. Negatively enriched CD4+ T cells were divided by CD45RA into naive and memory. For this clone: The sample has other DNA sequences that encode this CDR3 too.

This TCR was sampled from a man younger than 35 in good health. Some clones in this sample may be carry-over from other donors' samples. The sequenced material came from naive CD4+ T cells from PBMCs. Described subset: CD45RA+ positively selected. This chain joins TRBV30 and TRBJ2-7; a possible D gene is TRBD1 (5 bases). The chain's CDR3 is CAWSKGAYEQYF. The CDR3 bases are TGTGCCTGGAGTAAAGGGGCCTACGAGCAGTACTTC.